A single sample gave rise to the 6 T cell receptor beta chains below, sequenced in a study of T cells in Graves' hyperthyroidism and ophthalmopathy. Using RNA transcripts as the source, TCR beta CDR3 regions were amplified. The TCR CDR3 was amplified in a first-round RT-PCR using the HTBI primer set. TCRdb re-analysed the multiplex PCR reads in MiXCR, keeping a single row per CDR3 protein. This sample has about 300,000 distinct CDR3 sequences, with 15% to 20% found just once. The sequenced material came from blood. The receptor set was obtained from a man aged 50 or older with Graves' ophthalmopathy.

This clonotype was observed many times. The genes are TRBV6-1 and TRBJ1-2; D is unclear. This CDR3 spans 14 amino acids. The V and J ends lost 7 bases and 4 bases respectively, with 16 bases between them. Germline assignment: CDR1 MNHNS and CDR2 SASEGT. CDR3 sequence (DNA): TGTGCCAGCACCACCCCAGCGAACCCCTATGGCTACACCTTC. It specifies CASTTPANPYGYTF.

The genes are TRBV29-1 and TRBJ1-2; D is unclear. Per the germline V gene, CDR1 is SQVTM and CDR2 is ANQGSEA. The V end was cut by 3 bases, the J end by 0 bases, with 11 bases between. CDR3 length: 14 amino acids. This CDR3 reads CSVDPDGANYGYTF. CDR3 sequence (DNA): TGCAGCGTTGACCCGGACGGGGCTAACTATGGCTACACCTTC.

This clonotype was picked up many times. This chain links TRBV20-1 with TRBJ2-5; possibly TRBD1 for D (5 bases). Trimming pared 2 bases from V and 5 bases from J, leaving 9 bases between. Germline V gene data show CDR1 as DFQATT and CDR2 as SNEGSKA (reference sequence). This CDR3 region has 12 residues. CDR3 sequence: CSARPRAETQYF. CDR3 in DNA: TGCAGTGCTAGACCCAGGGCGGAGACCCAGTACTTC.

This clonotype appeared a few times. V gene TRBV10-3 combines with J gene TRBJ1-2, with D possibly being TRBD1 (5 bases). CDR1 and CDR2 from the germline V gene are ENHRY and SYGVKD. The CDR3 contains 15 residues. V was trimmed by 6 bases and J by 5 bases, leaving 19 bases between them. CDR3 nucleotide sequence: TGTGCCATCAGCCGGGAGGGCCAGGGACTTTATGGCTACACCTTC. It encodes CAISREGQGLYGYTF.

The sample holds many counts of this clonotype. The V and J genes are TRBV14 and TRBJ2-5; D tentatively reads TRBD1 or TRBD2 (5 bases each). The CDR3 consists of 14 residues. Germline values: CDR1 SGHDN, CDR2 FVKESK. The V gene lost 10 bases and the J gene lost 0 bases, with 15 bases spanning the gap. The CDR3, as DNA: TGTGCCATTCGGGGCCCTCCTTACCAAGAGACCCAGTACTTC. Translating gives CAIRGPPYQETQYF.

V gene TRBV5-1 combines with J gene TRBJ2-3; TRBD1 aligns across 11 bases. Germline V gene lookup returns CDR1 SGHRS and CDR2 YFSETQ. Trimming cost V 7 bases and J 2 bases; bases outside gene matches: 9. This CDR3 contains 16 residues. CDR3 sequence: CASRTGGEYPTDTQYF. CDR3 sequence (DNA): TGCGCCAGCCGGACAGGGGGCGAATACCCCACAGATACGCAGTATTTT. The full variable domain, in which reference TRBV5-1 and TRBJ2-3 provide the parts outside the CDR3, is KAGVTQTPRYLIKTRGQQVTLSCSPISGHRSVSWYQQTPGQGLQFLFEYFSETQRNKGNFPGRFSGRQFSNSRSEMNVSTLELGDSALYLCASRTGGEYPTDTQYFGPGTRLTVL.